This passage covers 2 T cell receptor beta chains from one sample sequenced in a study of T cell repertoires in cytomegalovirus infection. TCRdb re-called the reads with MiXCR, one entry per CDR3 protein. The repertoire has around 430,000 distinct CDR3 sequences, more than 40% of them found once; the top ten carry around 45%. These TCRs' antigens remain unknown. Here the sequenced sample was cultured PBMCs, taken from culture after CMV antigen stimulation. These TCRs come from a human donor in good health (CMV status not recorded). Some clones in this sample may be carry-over from other donors' samples.

This rearrangement joins TRBV7-4 to TRBJ2-1; D might be TRBD2 (5 bases). This CDR3 contains 12 residues. Germline-derived CDR1 and CDR2 are SGHVT and SQSDAQ. Trimming took 4 bases from V and 9 from J, leaving 10 bases between them. For the CDR3, the DNA is TGTGCCAGCAGCTCTAGCTGGCTTGAGCAGTTCTTC. As protein: CASSSSWLEQFF.

The J gene is TRBJ2-5, the V gene TRBV7-9; a weak D match, TRBD1 (6 bases). The V gene lost 10 bases and the J gene lost 1 base, with 10 bases spanning the gap. The CDR3 has 12 residues. Germline CDR1 reads SEHNR; CDR2 reads FQNEAQ (reference sequence). The CDR3 spells CATTGSQETQYF. CDR3 nucleotide sequence: TGTGCCACCACAGGGAGCCAAGAGACCCAGTACTTC.